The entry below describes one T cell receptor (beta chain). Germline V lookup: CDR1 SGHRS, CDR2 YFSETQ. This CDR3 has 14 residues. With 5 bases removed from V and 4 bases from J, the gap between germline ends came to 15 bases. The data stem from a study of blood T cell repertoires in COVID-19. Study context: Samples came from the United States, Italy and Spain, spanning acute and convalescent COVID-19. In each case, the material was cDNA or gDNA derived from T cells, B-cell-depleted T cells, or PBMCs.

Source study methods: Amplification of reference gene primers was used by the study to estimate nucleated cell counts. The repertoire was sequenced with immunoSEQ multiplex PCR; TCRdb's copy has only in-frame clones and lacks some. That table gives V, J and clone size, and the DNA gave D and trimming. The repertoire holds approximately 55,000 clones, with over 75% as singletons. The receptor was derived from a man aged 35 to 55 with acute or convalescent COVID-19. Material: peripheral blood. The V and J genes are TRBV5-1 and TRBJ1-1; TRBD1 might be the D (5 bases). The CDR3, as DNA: TGCGCCAGCAGAACCAGGGAGGGTGGCACTGAAGCTTTCTTT. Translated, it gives CASRTREGGTEAFF.